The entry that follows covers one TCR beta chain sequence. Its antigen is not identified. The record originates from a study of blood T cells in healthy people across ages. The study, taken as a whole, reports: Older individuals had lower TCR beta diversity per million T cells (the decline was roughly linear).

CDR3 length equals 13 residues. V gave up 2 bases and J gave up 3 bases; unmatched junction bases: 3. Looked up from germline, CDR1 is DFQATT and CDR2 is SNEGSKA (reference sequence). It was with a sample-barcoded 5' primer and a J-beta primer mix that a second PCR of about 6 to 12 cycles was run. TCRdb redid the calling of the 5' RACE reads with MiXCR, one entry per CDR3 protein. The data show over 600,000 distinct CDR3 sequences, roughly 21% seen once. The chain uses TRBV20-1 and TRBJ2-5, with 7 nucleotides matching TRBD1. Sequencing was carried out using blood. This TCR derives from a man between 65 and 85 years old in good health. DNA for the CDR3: TGCAGTGCTAGACCCGGGACAGAAGAGACCCAGTACTTC. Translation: CSARPGTEETQYF.